This paragraph covers one T cell receptor (beta chain) sequence. Its target is not known. This CDR3 spans 17 amino acids. Trimming took 1 base from V and 0 from J; bases not matched to a gene: 7. CDR1 SEHNR and CDR2 FQNEAQ come from the germline V gene (reference sequence). The entry originates in a study of blood T cells in healthy people across ages. Points from the study as a whole: Because donor CMV status was unknown, expanded clonotype changes were possibly confounded. Long-lived donors carried more naive CD4+ cells and greater diversity than aged donors. Age showed a roughly linear inverse relationship with TCR beta diversity per million T cells.

A second roughly 6 to 11 cycle PCR used barcoded and J-beta primers. TCRdb ran MiXCR on the 5' RACE reads and lists one entry per CDR3 protein. The sample lists more than 600,000 distinct CDR3 sequences, approximately 25% seen once, with around 9.2% in the top ten. This same sample was also part of a study on T cells of mothers and their children. That source notes: Samples came from a few healthy Caucasian mothers and their six children.

This TCR was sampled from a boy aged 10-17 years in good health. The sample consisted of blood. This chain uses TRBV7-9 with TRBJ2-7; TRBD1 matches 9 bases. The CDR3 region has the DNA TGTGCCAGCAGCTTAGGTTTAAGACAGGGGGACTCCTACGAGCAGTACTTC. It is translated as CASSLGLRQGDSYEQYF.